Following are 29 T cell receptor beta chains from one sample sequenced in a study of blood T cell repertoires in COVID-19. Here immunoSEQ multiplex PCR was the method, and the copy in TCRdb shows in-frame clones only, minus some. The data show about 110,000 clones, 71% seen once. Sequences were obtained from peripheral blood. The origin of the receptors is a human donor with acute or convalescent COVID-19. The donor label of this sample is uncertain.

This clone occurred once. The chain has TRBV19 and TRBJ2-2; D possibly corresponds to TRBD2 (6 bases). This CDR3 is 14 amino acids long. The V gene's germline CDR1 is LNHDA and CDR2 SQIVND (reference sequence). V was shortened by 5 bases and J by 4 bases, with 11 bases between the two germline ends. CDR3 sequence (DNA): TGTGCCAGTAGTCCGCAGGGAGGCACCGGGGAGCTGTTTTTT. It codes for CASSPQGGTGELFF.

The V gene is TRBV6-1, the J gene TRBJ1-5; D is uncertain. Germline assignment: CDR1 MNHNS and CDR2 SASEGT. The CDR3 has 13 residues. V lost 0 bases, J lost 4 bases, and 4 bases lay in between. CDR3 loop: CASSEAVNQPQHF. The CDR3 coding sequence is TGTGCCAGCAGTGAAGCCGTAAATCAGCCCCAGCATTTT.

V and J are TRBV7-2 and TRBJ1-4; a weak D match, TRBD1 (6 bases). CDR1 is SGHTA, CDR2 FQGNSA, per germline. V was clipped by 5 bases and J by 7 bases, with 17 bases between them. CDR3 length: 15 amino acids. The CDR3 DNA reads as TGTGCCAGCAGCCCTAGAGGGGCAGGGGCTGAAAAACTGTTTTTT. It is translated as CASSPRGAGAEKLFF.

The V and J genes are TRBV6-1 and TRBJ1-1; D is ambiguous. The germline V and J ends were trimmed by 0 bases and 4 bases, with 3 bases remaining between them. The V gene's germline CDR1 is MNHNS and CDR2 SASEGT. The length of the CDR3 is 12 residues. The CDR3 DNA sequence: TGTGCCAGCAGTGAAGCCTTCACTGAAGCTTTCTTT. This encodes CASSEAFTEAFF.

This clone was recorded only once. CDR3: CASSYGYRGGDTEAFF. CDR3 sequence (DNA): TGTGCCAGCAGTTATGGCTATCGAGGAGGTGACACTGAAGCTTTCTTT. The chain combines TRBV6-5 with TRBJ1-1; D call uncertain. V was pared by 3 bases and J by 3 bases, with 17 bases between. CDR3 size: 16 residues. From germline, CDR1 is MNHEY and CDR2 SVGAGI.

The chain recombines TRBV2 with TRBJ2-7; 8 nucleotides agree with TRBD1. CDR1 and CDR2 (germline): SNHLY, FYNNEI. CDR3 length: 15 residues. With V trimmed by 7 bases and J by 4 bases, 12 bases remained unmatched. The CDR3 bases are TGTGCCAGCAAGCGACGGACAGGGCCCGCTTACGAGCAGTACTTC. Its protein is CASKRRTGPAYEQYF. Full variable domain (missing parts from reference TRBV2 and TRBJ2-7): EPEVTQTPSHQVTQMGQEVILRCVPISNHLYFYWYRQILGQKVEFLVSFYNNEISEKSEIFDDQFSVERPDGSNFTLKIRSTKLEDSAMYFCASKRRTGPAYEQYFGPGTRLTVT.

This chain joins TRBV19 and TRBJ1-6; D possibly corresponds to TRBD1 (5 bases). The V and J ends lost 8 bases and 1 base respectively, with 12 bases between them. The CDR3 covers 15 residues. Germline assignment: CDR1 LNHDA and CDR2 SQIVND (reference sequence). The CDR3 spells CASSQQVSYNSPLHF. The DNA for the CDR3 is TGTGCCAGTTCCCAACAGGTGTCCTATAATTCACCCCTCCACTTT.

This clone was recorded only once. The rearrangement uses TRBV30 and TRBJ1-1; a weak D match, TRBD1 (5 bases). The V end lost 3 bases, the J end lost 9 bases, and 14 bases lay between the germline ends. Germline V gene lookup returns CDR1 GTSNPN and CDR2 SVGIG (reference sequence). This CDR3 spans 12 amino acids. The CDR3 coding sequence is TGTGCCTGGAGGAGTTTGGACACGAAAGCTTTCTTT. This sequence encodes CAWRSLDTKAFF.

V and J are TRBV7-8 and TRBJ1-1; the D is unclear. There are 12 residues in the CDR3. V lost 1 base and J 4 bases, leaving 4 bases between the germline ends. The germline V gene encodes CDR1 SGHVS and CDR2 FQNEAQ. As DNA, the CDR3 is TGTGCCAGCAGCTTAGATATCACTGAAGCTTTCTTT. Its protein is CASSLDITEAFF.

CDR3 region: CASRTDTYTEAFF. Written as DNA, the CDR3 is TGTGCCAGCAGAACCGACACCTACACTGAAGCTTTCTTT. V usage is TRBV12-3 or TRBV12-4 and J usage is TRBJ1-1; no definite D call. This CDR3 region has 13 residues. V was clipped by 6 bases and J by 3 bases, with 11 bases between them.

The chain recombines TRBV27 with TRBJ2-5; 7 nucleotides match TRBD2. CDR1 is MNHEY and CDR2 is SMNVEV in the germline V gene (reference sequence). There are 12 residues in the CDR3. V dropped 6 bases and J dropped 5; count of bases not matched to a gene: 3. The CDR3 nucleotides are TGTGCCAGCAGGAGGGGAGGGGAGACCCAGTACTTC. Its protein is CASRRGGETQYF.

CDR3 bases: TGTGCCAGCAGTTTATTTGGGGACCAAGCGGGACCCCAGCATTTT. This translates into CASSLFGDQAGPQHF. This rearrangement joins TRBV28 to TRBJ1-5; a weak D match, TRBD1 (5 bases). The CDR3 length is 15 residues. V was clipped by 1 base and J by 10 bases, with 17 bases between them. In germline, CDR1 is MDHEN, CDR2 SYDVKM.

V gene TRBV2 combines with J gene TRBJ1-1; a possible D gene is TRBD1 (5 bases). This CDR3 has 15 amino acids. V was clipped by 8 bases and J by 2 bases, with 18 bases between them. Germline CDR1 SNHLY, CDR2 FYNNEI. CDR3 protein: CASGRGRVGNTEAFF. Written as DNA, the CDR3 is TGTGCCAGCGGAAGGGGTCGGGTTGGCAACACTGAAGCTTTCTTT.

The rearrangement joins TRBV5-1 to TRBJ1-2; 7 bases line up with TRBD1. The germline V gene has CDR1 SGHRS and CDR2 YFSETQ. With V trimmed by 0 bases and J by 14 bases, 16 bases remained unmatched. The CDR3 totals 15 residues. The CDR3 is CASSLARSDRTYGTF. As DNA, the CDR3 is TGCGCCAGCAGCTTGGCGCGTTCGGACAGGACCTACGGGACCTTC.

This sequence joins TRBV9 and TRBJ1-2; D is ambiguous. CDR1 SGDLS and CDR2 YYNGEE come from the germline V gene. This CDR3 has 12 residues. Trimming pared 0 bases from V and 4 bases from J, leaving 4 bases between. Here the CDR3 DNA reads TGTGCCAGCAGCGTAGGAGGCTATGGCTACACCTTC. Protein sequence: CASSVGGYGYTF.

The gene calls are TRBV6-5 and TRBJ2-1; 8 positions agree with TRBD2. The CDR3 runs to 15 residues. Per the germline V gene, CDR1 is MNHEY and CDR2 is SVGAGI. V gave up 6 bases and J gave up 10 bases; unmatched junction bases: 14. DNA for the CDR3: TGTGCCAGCAGAGCCCCTTTGCGGGGGGCAGGGGAGCAGTTCTTC. Its translation is CASRAPLRGAGEQFF.

The chain couples TRBV5-3 to TRBJ2-2; 9 bases are shared with TRBD1. TRBV5-3 is designated an ORF whose function remains uncertain. V was pared by 7 bases and J by 3 bases, with 7 bases of the junction left unmatched. This CDR3 is 15 amino acids long. The CDR3 DNA reads TGTGCCAGACTAAACAGGGGGCGCGACACCGGGGAGCTGTTTTTT. Translating it yields CARLNRGRDTGELFF.

The CDR3 DNA is TGTGCCAGCAGCCCTAACGGAGATAGCAATCAGCCCCAGCATTTT. This sequence encodes CASSPNGDSNQPQHF. The chain employs TRBV7-8 and TRBJ1-5; D not certain. V was trimmed by 5 bases and J by 0 bases, leaving 11 bases between them. The CDR3 spans 15 residues. Germline V lookup: CDR1 SGHVS, CDR2 FQNEAQ.

CDR3 in amino acids: CASSPGQGGSPLHF. DNA of the CDR3: TGTGCCAGTAGTCCTGGACAGGGAGGCTCACCCCTCCACTTT. The chain joins TRBV19 to TRBJ1-6; 8 nucleotides align to TRBD1. CDR3 length equals 14 residues. Germline trimming cut 5 bases from V and 10 bases from J; bases unmatched to any gene: 7. Germline V gene data show CDR1 as LNHDA and CDR2 as SQIVND (reference sequence).

This chain uses TRBV2 with TRBJ2-5; 9 nucleotides align to TRBD1. The V and J ends lost 5 bases and 5 bases, in that order; junction bases with no gene match: 9. The CDR3 runs 15 residues. The germline V gene has CDR1 SNHLY and CDR2 FYNNEI. CDR3 region: CASSRPGTGWETQYF. In DNA form, the CDR3 reads TGTGCCAGCAGTCGTCCCGGGACAGGGTGGGAGACCCAGTACTTC.

The chain links TRBV29-1 to TRBJ1-1; 9 nucleotides agree with TRBD1. J gave up 5 bases and V 5 bases, and 6 bases lay outside the gene matches. This CDR3 region has 13 residues. Germline-derived CDR1 and CDR2 are SQVTM and ANQGSEA. The CDR3 reads CSVKDRGGTEAFF. DNA of the CDR3: TGCAGCGTTAAGGACAGGGGCGGGACTGAAGCTTTCTTT.

This clone came up once. This chain joins TRBV2 and TRBJ1-1; D is undetermined. The CDR3 runs 14 residues. Germline V lookup: CDR1 SNHLY, CDR2 FYNNEI. Trimming took off 6 bases at V and 6 bases at J, with 17 bases between the two ends. CDR3 coding DNA: TGTGCCAGCAGATCTAAAGAGGTAGTATCTGAAGCTTTCTTT. This translates into CASRSKEVVSEAFF. Looking up the rest from reference TRBV2 and TRBJ1-1 gives the full variable domain: EPEVTQTPSHQVTQMGQEVILRCVPISNHLYFYWYRQILGQKVEFLVSFYNNEISEKSEIFDDQFSVERPDGSNFTLKIRSTKLEDSAMYFCASRSKEVVSEAFFGQGTRLTVV.

V usage is TRBV12-2 and J usage is TRBJ2-5; TRBD2, the table's D call, was not compared with the DNA. TRBV12-2 is deemed a pseudogene. CDR3 length: 14 residues. The CDR3 bases are TGTGCAAGTCGCTCTAGACTGTTCCAAGAGACCCAGTACTTC. Its translation is CASRSRLFQETQYF.

The chain has TRBV6-5 and TRBJ2-7; D is possibly TRBD1 (6 bases). With 4 bases removed from V and 3 bases from J, the gap between germline ends came to 10 bases. The CDR3 is 13 amino acids. CDR1 and CDR2 from the germline V gene are MNHEY and SVGAGI. The CDR3 nucleotides are TGTGCCAGCAGTTCCGGGACATACTACGAGCAGTACTTC. This codes for CASSSGTYYEQYF.

The chain links TRBV5-1 to TRBJ1-1; TRBD1 agrees at 7 bases. Germline V gene data show CDR1 as SGHRS and CDR2 as YFSETQ. This CDR3 contains 15 residues. V gave up 4 bases and J gave up 2 bases; unmatched junction bases: 8. CDR3 amino acids: CASSEPGTDNTEAFF. The CDR3 nucleotides read TGCGCCAGCAGCGAACCCGGGACAGACAACACTGAAGCTTTCTTT. Together with reference TRBV5-1 and TRBJ1-1, the CDR3 gives the full variable domain: KAGVTQTPRYLIKTRGQQVTLSCSPISGHRSVSWYQQTPGQGLQFLFEYFSETQRNKGNFPGRFSGRQFSNSRSEMNVSTLELGDSALYLCASSEPGTDNTEAFFGQGTRLTVV.

The V call is TRBV5-1, the J call TRBJ2-1; a weak D match, TRBD2 (5 bases). The CDR3 contains 14 residues. The germline CDR1 and CDR2 sequences are SGHRS and YFSETQ. Between the trimmed V and J ends, which lost 0 bases and 5 bases, there was a span of 9 bases. CDR3 nucleotides: TGCGCCAGCAGCTTGGCCGAGCGGAACAATGAGCAGTTCTTC. Translated, it gives CASSLAERNNEQFF. The full variable domain, with the rest looked up from reference TRBV5-1 and TRBJ2-1, is KAGVTQTPRYLIKTRGQQVTLSCSPISGHRSVSWYQQTPGQGLQFLFEYFSETQRNKGNFPGRFSGRQFSNSRSEMNVSTLELGDSALYLCASSLAERNNEQFFGPGTRLTVL.

This rearrangement joins TRBV20-1 to TRBJ2-3; 7 nucleotides line up with TRBD2. CDR1 and CDR2 (germline): DFQATT, SNEGSKA (reference sequence). This CDR3 has 16 amino acids. With V trimmed by 3 bases and J by 6 bases, 15 bases remained unmatched. CDR3: CSASSPGLSYPDTQYF. CDR3 DNA: TGCAGTGCTAGTTCGCCGGGACTATCCTATCCGGATACGCAGTATTTT.

This clone was recorded many times. The chain links TRBV13 to TRBJ2-3, with D possibly being TRBD1 (5 bases). Germline V gene data show CDR1 as PRHDT and CDR2 as FYEKMQ (reference sequence). Trimming removed 5 bases from V and 7 bases from J, with 10 bases in between. This CDR3 has 12 amino acids. CDR3 protein: CASSRDSNTQYF. The CDR3 coding sequence is TGTGCCAGCAGCCGCGACAGTAATACGCAGTATTTT.

CDR3 DNA: TGTGCCAGCAGCCTGCTTACAGGGAATCAGCCCCAGCATTTT. Translated: CASSLLTGNQPQHF. The rearrangement uses TRBV7-2 and TRBJ1-5, with D perhaps TRBD1 (6 bases). Germline-derived CDR1 and CDR2 are SGHTA and FQGNSA. V shed 5 bases and J shed 4 bases, with 12 bases lying between them. This CDR3 spans 14 amino acids.